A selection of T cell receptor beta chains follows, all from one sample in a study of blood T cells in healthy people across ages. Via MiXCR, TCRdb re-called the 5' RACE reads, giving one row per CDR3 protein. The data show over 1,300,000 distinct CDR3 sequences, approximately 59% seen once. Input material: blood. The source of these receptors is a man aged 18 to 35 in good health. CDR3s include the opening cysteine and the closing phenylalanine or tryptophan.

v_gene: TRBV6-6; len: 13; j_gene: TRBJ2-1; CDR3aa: CASSYASNNEQFF
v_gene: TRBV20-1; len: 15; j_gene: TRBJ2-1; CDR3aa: CSAPPGTGTYNEQFF
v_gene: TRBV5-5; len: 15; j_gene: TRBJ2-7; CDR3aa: CASSVLARGIYEQYF
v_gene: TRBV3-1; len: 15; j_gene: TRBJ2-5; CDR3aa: CASSQGGGLGETQYF
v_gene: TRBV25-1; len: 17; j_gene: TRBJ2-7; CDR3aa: CASSEWHGGVRSYEQYF
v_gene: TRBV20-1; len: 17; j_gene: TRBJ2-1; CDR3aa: CSARGRSGKGAYNEQFF
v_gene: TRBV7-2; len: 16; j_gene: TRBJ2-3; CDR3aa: CASSLVVGIITDTQYF
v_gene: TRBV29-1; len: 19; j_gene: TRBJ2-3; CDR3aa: CSVEDTKLTGTGVRDTQYF
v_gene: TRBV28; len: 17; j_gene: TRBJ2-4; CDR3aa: CASSLGTFDLAKNIQYF
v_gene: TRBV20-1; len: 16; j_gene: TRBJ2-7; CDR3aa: CSARFQDPIGLYEQYF
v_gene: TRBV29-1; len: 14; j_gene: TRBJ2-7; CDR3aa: CSVEVSSEPYEQYF
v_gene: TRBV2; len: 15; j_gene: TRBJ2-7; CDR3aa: CASSESKGQAYEQYF
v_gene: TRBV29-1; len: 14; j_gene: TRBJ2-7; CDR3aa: CSASKGFTYNEQYF
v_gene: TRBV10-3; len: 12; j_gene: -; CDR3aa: CATRSSGGEQYF
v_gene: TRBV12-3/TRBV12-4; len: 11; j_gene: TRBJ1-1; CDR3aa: CASSSAGEAFF
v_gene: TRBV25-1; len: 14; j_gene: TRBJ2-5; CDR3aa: CASSPSRDQETQYF
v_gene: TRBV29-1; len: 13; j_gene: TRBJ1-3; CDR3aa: CSVAGGAGNTIYF
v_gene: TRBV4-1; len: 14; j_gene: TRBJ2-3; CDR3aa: CASSQESPGDTQYF
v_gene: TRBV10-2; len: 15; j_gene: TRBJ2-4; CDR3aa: CASSSLWYVKNIQYF
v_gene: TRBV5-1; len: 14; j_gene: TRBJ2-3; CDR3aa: CASSPLVGADTQYF
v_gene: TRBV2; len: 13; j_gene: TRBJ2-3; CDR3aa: CASSVLLAATQYF
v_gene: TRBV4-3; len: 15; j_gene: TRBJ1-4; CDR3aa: CASSQLGQINEKLFF
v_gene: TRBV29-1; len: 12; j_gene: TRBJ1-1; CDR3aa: CSVIPRNTEAFF
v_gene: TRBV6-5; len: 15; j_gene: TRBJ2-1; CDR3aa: CASSYSTYDANEQFF
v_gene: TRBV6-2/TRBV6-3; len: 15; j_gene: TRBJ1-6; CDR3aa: CASSYSTQGYSPLHF
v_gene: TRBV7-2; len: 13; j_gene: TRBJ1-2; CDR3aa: CASSAGQSYGYTF